Listed here is a single T cell receptor (beta chain). This sample is drawn from a study of technical replicates of blood from several donors. Germline V gene data show CDR1 as MNHEY and CDR2 as SMNVEV (reference sequence). The CDR3 contains 14 residues. The V end was cut by 3 bases, the J end by 3 bases, with 12 bases between. Sequenced by immunoSEQ multiplex PCR; TCRdb stores in-frame clones only, minus some. The data contain some 48,000 clones, roughly nine tenths of them seen just once; the ten biggest clones take up 3.9%. The TCR originated in a human donor in good health. Some clones in this sample may be carry-over from other donors' samples. The sequencing sample was made of PBMCs. The gene calls are TRBV27 and TRBJ2-7; TRBD1 is a possible D gene (5 bases). This chain's CDR3 is CASSFRDTFYEQYF. DNA of the CDR3: TGTGCCAGCAGTTTCAGGGATACCTTCTACGAGCAGTACTTC.